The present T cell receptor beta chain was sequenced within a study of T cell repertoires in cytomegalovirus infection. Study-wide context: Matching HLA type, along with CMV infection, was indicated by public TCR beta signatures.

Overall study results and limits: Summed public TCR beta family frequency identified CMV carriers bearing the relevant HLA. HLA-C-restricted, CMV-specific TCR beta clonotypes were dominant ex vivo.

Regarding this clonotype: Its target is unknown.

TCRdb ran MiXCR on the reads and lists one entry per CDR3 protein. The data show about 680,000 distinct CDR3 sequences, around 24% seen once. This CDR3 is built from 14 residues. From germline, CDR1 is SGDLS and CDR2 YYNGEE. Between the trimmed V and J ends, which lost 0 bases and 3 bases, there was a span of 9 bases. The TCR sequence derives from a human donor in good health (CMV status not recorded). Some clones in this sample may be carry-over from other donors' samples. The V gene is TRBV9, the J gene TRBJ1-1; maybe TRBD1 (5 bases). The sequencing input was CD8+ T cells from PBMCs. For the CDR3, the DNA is TGTGCCAGCAGCGTAGAGGGGACCTACACTGAAGCTTTCTTT. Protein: CASSVEGTYTEAFF.